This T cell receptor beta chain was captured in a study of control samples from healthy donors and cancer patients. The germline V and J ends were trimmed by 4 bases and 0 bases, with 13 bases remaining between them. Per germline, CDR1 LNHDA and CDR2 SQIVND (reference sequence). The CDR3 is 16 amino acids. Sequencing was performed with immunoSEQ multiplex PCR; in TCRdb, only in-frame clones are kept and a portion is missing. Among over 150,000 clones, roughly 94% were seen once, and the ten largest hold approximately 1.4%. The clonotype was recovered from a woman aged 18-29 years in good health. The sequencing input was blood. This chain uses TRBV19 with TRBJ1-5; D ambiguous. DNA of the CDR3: TGTGCCAGTAGTACCCAAGGAGGGCCTAGCAATCAGCCCCAGCATTTT. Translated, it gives CASSTQGGPSNQPQHF.